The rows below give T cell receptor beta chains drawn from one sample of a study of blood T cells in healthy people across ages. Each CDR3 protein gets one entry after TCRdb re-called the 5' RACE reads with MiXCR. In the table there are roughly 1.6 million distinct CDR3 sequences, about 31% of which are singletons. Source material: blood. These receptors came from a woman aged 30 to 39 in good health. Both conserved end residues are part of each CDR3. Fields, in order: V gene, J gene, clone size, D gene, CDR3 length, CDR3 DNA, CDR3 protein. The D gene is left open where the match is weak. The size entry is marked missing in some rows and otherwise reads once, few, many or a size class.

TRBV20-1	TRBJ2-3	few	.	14	TGCAGTGCTAGTTTCGCAGGTTCAGCAGATACGCAGTATTTT	CSASFAGSADTQYF
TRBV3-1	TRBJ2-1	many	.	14	TGTGCCAGCAGCCAGGTGGGACTTTACAATGAGCAGTTCTTC	CASSQVGLYNEQFF
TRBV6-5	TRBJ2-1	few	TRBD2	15	TGTGCCAGCAGTTACTCTAGCGGGACTGGCAATGAGCAGTTCTTC	CASSYSSGTGNEQFF
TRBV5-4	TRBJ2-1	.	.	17	TGTGCCAGCAGCGAACCGGGTGTTCTGGGTTTCTACAATGAGCAGTTCTTC	CASSEPGVLGFYNEQFF
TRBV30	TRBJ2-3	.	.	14	TGTGCCTGGAGTCCGGGACTCCACACAGATACGCAGTATTTT	CAWSPGLHTDTQYF
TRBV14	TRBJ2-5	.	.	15	TGTGCCAGCAGCCAATGGTTGGGGGAGCAAGAGACCCAGTACTTC	CASSQWLGEQETQYF
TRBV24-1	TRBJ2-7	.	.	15	TGTGCCACCAGTGATCGAAAGGACTCGGGGGACGAGCAGTACTTC	CATSDRKDSGDEQYF
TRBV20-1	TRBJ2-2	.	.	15	TGCAGTGCTTTCGCCCCACCCAGATCCACCGGGGAGCTGTTTTTT	CSAFAPPRSTGELFF
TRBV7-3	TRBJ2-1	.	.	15	TGTGCCAGCAGCCAAAGCGAGGGGGGCTACAATGAGCAGTTCTTC	CASSQSEGGYNEQFF
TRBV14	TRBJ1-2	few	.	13	TGTGCCAGCAGCCAAGTTAACGGGGAAGGCTACACCTTC	CASSQVNGEGYTF
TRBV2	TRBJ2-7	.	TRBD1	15	TGTGCCAGCAGAGGGGGACAGGGAGATTCCTACGAGCAGTACTTC	CASRGGQGDSYEQYF
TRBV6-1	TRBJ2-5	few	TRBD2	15	TGTGCCAGCAGTGATGGGACTAGGAATCAAGAGACCCAGTACTTC	CASSDGTRNQETQYF
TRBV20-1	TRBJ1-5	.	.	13	TGCAGTGCTAGTTTGGGTAGCAATCAGCCCCAGCATTTT	CSASLGSNQPQHF
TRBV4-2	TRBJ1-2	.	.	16	TGTGCCAGCAGCCAAGACGGTTCCCCGGCTAACTATGGCTACACCTTC	CASSQDGSPANYGYTF
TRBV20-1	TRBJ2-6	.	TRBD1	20	TGCAGTGCTGACCCCGGGACAGGGGGCGCGAGAAGCTCTGGGGCCAACGTCCTGACTTTC	CSADPGTGGARSSGANVLTF
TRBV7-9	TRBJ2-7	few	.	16	TGTGCCAGCAGCAAAGGCTCCGAAGGACTATCCTACGAGCAGTACTTC	CASSKGSEGLSYEQYF
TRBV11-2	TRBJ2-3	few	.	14	TGTGCCAGCAGCTTCCTAGAGCGCACAGATACGCAGTATTTT	CASSFLERTDTQYF
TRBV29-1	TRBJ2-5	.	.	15	TGCAGCGTTGAAGATAGCTCTAGCAGGCAAGAGACCCAGTACTTC	CSVEDSSSRQETQYF
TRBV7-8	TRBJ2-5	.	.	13	TGTGCCAGCAGCTTAGGGGGTTTTGAGACCCAGTACTTC	CASSLGGFETQYF
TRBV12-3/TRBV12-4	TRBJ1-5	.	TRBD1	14	TGTGCCAGCAGAAATACAGGGGTCAATCAGCCCCAGCATTTT	CASRNTGVNQPQHF